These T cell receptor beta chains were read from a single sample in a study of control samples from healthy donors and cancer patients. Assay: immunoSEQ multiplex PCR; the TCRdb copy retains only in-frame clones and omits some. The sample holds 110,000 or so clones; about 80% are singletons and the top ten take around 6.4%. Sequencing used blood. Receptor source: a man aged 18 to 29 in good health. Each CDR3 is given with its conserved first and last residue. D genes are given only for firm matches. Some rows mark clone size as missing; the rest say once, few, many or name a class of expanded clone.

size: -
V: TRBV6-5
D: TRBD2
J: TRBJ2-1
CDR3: CASSGASGGALEQFF
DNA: TGTGCCAGCAGCGGGGCTAGCGGGGGGGCTTTAGAGCAGTTCTTC

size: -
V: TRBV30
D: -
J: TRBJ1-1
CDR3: CAWRGDARNTEAFF
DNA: TGTGCCTGGAGGGGAGACGCCAGGAACACTGAAGCTTTCTTT

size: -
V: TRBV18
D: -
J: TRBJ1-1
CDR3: CASSPQEGRNTEAFF
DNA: TGTGCCAGCTCACCACAGGAGGGGAGGAACACTGAAGCTTTCTTT

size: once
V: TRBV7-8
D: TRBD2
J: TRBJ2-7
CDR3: CASSRTIAGETYEQYF
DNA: TGTGCCAGCAGCCGTACAATAGCGGGGGAGACCTACGAGCAGTACTTC

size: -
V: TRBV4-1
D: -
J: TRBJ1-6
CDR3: CASSQVNSPLHF
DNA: TGCGCCAGCAGCCAAGTCAATTCACCCCTCCACTTT

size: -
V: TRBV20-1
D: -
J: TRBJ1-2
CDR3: CSARDLYGYTF
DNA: TGCAGTGCTAGAGATCTCTATGGCTACACCTTC

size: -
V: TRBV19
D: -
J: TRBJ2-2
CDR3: CASSISLLINTGELFF
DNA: TGTGCCAGTAGTATTAGTCTCTTAATCAACACCGGGGAGCTGTTTTTT

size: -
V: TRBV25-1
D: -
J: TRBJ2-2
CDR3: CASSESGNTGELFF
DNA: TGTGCCAGCAGTGAATCCGGGAACACCGGGGAGCTGTTTTTT

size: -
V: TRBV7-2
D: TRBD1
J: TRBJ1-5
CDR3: CASSLWSIQGAGNQPQHF
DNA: TGTGCCAGCAGCTTATGGAGTATTCAGGGGGCAGGCAATCAGCCCCAGCATTTT

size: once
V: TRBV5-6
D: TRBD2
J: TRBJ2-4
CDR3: CASSSGGSGKNIQYF
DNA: TGTGCCAGCAGCTCGGGGGGATCTGGCAAAAACATTCAGTACTTC

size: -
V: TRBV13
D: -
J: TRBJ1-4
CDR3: CASSLFATNEKLFF
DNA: TGTGCCAGCAGCTTATTTGCAACTAATGAAAAACTGTTTTTT

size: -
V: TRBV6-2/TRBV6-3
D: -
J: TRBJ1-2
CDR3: CASSTAAGAYYGYTF
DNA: TGTGCCAGCAGTACGGCAGCAGGGGCGTACTATGGCTACACCTTC

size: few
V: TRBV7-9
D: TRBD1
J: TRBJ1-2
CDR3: CASSLTRTGGHGYTF
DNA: TGTGCCAGCAGCTTAACCCGGACAGGGGGCCACGGCTACACCTTC

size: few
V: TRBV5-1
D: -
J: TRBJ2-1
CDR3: CAGLTGVTYNEQFF
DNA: TGCGCCGGACTAACAGGGGTGACCTACAATGAGCAGTTCTTC

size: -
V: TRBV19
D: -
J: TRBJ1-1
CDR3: CASSKPGPISRMNTEAFF
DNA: TGTGCCAGTAGTAAGCCCGGACCGATTAGTAGGATGAACACTGAAGCTTTCTTT

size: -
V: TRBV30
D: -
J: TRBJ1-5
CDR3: CAWSVVNSNQPQHF
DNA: TGTGCCTGGAGTGTTGTGAACAGCAATCAGCCCCAGCATTTT

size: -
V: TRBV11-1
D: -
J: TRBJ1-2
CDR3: CASSLGALYGYTF
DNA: TGTGCCAGCAGCTTAGGGGCCCTTTATGGCTACACCTTC

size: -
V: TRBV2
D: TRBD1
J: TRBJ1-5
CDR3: CASSQYGQGYQPQHF
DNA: TGTGCCAGCAGCCAATACGGACAGGGGTATCAGCCCCAGCATTTT

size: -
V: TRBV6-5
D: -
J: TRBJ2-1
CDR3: CASGGRHNNEQFF
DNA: TGTGCCAGTGGGGGTCGCCACAACAATGAGCAGTTCTTC

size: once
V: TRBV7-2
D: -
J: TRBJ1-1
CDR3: CASSLNRTPQAFF
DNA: TGTGCCAGCAGCTTAAATCGGACACCACAAGCTTTCTTT

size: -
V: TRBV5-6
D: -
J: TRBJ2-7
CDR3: CASSLVHSTYEQYF
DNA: TGTGCCAGCAGCTTGGTGCACAGCACCTACGAGCAGTACTTC

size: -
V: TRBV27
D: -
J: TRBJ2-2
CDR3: CASSFFPTDTGELFF
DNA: TGTGCCAGCAGTTTCTTCCCGACGGACACCGGGGAGCTGTTTTTT

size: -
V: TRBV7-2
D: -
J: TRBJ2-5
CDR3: CASSVGGGGTETQYF
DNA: TGTGCCAGCAGCGTAGGCGGTGGTGGAACAGAGACCCAGTACTTC

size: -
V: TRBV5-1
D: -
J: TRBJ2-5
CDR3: CASSPASLETQYF
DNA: TGCGCCAGCAGCCCTGCATCCTTAGAGACCCAGTACTTC

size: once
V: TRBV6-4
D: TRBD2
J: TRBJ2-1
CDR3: CASSPTSGGPYEQFF
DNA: TGTGCCAGCAGTCCTACTAGCGGGGGGCCCTATGAGCAGTTCTTC

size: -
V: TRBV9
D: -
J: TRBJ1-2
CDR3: CASSVRVTPADGYTF
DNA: TGTGCCAGCAGCGTTAGGGTGACCCCGGCGGATGGCTACACCTTC

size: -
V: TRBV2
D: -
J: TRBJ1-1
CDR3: CASSRTPNLNTEAFF
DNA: TGTGCCAGCTCCAGGACTCCCAATTTGAACACTGAAGCTTTCTTT

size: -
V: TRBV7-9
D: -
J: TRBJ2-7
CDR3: CASRFDRIPYEQYF
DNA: TGTGCCAGCAGGTTCGACAGGATACCCTACGAGCAGTACTTC

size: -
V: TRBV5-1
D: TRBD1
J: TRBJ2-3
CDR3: CASSSRRTGYTDTQYF
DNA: TGCGCCAGCAGCTCACGTCGGACAGGCTACACAGATACGCAGTATTTT

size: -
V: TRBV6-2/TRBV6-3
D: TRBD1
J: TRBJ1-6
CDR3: CASSPWTGGSYNSPLHF
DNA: TGTGCCAGCAGTCCCTGGACAGGGGGCTCCTATAATTCACCCCTCCACTTT

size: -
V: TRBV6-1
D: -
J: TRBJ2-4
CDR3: CASSELGGGSIQYF
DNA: TGTGCCAGCAGTGAATTAGGGGGGGGGAGCATTCAGTACTTC

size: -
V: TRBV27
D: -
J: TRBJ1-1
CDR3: CASSLRVGGTEAFF
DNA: TGTGCCAGCAGTTTAAGGGTCGGGGGCACTGAAGCTTTCTTT